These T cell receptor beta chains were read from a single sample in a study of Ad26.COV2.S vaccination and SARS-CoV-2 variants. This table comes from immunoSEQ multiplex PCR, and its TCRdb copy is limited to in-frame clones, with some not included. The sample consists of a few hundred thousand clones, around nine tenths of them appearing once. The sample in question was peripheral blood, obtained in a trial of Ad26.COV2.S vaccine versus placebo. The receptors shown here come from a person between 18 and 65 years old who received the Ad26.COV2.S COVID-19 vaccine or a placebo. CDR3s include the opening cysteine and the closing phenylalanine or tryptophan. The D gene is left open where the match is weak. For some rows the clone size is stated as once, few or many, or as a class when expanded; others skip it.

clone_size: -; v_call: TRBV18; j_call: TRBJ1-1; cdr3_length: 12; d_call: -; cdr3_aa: CASSFPGTEAFF; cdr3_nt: TGTGCCAGCTCATTTCCCGGGACAGAAGCTTTCTTT
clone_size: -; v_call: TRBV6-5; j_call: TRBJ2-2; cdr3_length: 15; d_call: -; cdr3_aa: CASTGQPMLTGELFF; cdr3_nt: TGTGCCAGCACCGGACAGCCAATGCTTACCGGGGAGCTGTTTTTT
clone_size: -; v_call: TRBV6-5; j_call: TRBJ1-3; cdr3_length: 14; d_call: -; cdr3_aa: CASSQTGTGNTIYF; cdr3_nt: TGTGCCAGCAGTCAAACAGGGACTGGAAACACCATATATTTT
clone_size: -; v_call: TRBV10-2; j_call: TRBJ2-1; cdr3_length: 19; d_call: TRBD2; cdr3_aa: CATEHGTSGRWASYNEQFF; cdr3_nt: TGCGCCACCGAACATGGGACTAGCGGGAGGTGGGCCTCCTACAATGAGCAGTTCTTC
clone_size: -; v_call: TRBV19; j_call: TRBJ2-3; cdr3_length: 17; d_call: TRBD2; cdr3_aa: CASSLIPPAGGPHTQYF; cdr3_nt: TGTGCCAGTAGTCTCATCCCTCCAGCGGGAGGGCCTCATACGCAGTATTTT
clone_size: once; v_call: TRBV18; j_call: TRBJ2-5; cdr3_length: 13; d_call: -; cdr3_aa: CASSRGNQETQYF; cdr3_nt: TGTGCCAGCTCAAGGGGAAATCAGGAGACCCAGTACTTC
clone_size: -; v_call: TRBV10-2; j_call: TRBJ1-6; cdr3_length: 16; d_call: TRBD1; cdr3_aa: CASSDGQGEYNSPLHF; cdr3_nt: TGCGCCAGCAGTGATGGACAGGGGGAATATAATTCACCCCTCCACTTT
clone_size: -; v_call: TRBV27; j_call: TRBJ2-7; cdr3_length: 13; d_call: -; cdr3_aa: CASSFSGSYEQYF; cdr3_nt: TGTGCCAGCAGTTTTAGCGGTTCCTACGAGCAGTACTTC
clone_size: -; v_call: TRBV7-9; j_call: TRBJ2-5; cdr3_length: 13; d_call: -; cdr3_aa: CASSLRERETQYF; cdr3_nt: TGTGCCAGCAGCTTACGGGAACGGGAGACCCAGTACTTC
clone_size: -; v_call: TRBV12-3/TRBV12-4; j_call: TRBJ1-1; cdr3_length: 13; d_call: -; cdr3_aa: CASKLGLNTEAFF; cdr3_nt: TGTGCCAGCAAGTTGGGGCTCAACACTGAAGCTTTCTTT
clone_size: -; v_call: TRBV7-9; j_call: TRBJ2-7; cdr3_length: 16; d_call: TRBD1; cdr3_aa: CASSNLRDRGVDEQYF; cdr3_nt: TGTGCCAGCAGCAACCTCCGGGACAGGGGGGTTGACGAGCAGTACTTC
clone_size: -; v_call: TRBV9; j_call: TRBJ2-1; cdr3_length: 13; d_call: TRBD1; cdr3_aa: CASSANRGDEQFF; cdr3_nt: TGTGCCAGCAGCGCAAACAGGGGCGATGAGCAGTTCTTC
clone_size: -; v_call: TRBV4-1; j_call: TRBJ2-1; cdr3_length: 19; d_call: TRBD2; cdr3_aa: CASSQSMGNSGSKLNEQFF; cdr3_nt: TGCGCCAGCAGCCAATCTATGGGCAATAGCGGGAGTAAACTTAATGAGCAGTTCTTC
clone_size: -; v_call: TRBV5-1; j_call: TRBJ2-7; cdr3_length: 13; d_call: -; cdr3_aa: CASSLGPEYEQYF; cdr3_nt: TGCGCCAGCAGCTTGGGCCCGGAGTATGAGCAGTACTTC
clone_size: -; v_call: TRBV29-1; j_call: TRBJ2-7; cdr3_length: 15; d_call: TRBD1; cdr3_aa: CSVRGPGTGDYEQYF; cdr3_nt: TGCAGCGTTAGGGGGCCTGGGACAGGGGACTACGAGCAGTACTTC
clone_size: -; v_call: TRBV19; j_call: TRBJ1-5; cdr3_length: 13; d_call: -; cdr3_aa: CASTPLGRRPQHF; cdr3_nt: TGTGCCAGTACCCCCCTTGGGAGACGGCCCCAGCATTTT
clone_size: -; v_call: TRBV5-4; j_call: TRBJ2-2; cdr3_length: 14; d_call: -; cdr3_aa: CASSLRPAGGELFF; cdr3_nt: TGTGCCAGCAGCTTGAGACCAGCCGGCGGGGAGCTGTTTTTT
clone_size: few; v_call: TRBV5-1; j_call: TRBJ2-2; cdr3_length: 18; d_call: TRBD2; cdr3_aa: CASSDRLAGGANTGELFF; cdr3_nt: TGCGCCAGCAGCGATAGACTAGCGGGAGGGGCGAACACCGGGGAGCTGTTTTTT
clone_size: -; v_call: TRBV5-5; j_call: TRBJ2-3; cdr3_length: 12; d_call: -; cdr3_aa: CASSLDEDTQYF; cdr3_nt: TGTGCCAGCAGCTTGGACGAGGATACGCAGTATTTT
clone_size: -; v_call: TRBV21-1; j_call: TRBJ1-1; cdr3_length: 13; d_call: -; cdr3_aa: CASSIDGNTEAFF; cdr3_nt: TGTGCCAGCAGCATCGACGGTAACACTGAAGCTTTCTTT
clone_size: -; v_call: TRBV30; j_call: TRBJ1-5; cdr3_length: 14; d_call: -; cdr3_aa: CAWGRRVEDQPQHF; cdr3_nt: TGTGCCTGGGGAAGGAGGGTTGAGGATCAGCCCCAGCATTTT
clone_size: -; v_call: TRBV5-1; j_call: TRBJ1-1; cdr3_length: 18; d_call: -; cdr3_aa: CASSLDLGSLNLDTEAFF; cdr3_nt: TGCGCCAGCAGCTTGGATTTGGGCTCCCTGAACTTGGACACTGAAGCTTTCTTT
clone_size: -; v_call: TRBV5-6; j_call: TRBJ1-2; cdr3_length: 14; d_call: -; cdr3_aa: CASSLAAPAGGYTF; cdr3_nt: TGTGCCAGCAGCTTGGCTGCGCCAGCCGGTGGCTACACCTTC
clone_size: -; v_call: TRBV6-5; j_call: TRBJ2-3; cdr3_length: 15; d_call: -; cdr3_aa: CASSSYRELSDTQYF; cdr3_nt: TGTGCCAGCAGTTCGTACAGGGAGCTGTCAGATACGCAGTATTTT
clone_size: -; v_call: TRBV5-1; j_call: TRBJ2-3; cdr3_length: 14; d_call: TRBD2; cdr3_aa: CASSFGTNTDTQYF; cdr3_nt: TGCGCCAGCAGCTTCGGGACTAACACAGATACGCAGTATTTT
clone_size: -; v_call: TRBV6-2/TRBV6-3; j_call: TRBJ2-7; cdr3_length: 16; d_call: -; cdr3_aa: CASSYSTVTGAYEQYF; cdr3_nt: TGTGCCAGCAGTTACTCGACCGTGACAGGAGCCTACGAGCAGTACTTC
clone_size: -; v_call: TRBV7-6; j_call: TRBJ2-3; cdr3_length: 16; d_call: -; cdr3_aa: CASSPRGALGTDTQYF; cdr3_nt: TGTGCCAGCAGCCCCCGGGGGGCACTAGGTACAGATACGCAGTATTTT
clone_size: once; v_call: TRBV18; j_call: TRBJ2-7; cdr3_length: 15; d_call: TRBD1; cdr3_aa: CASSPNRGTSYEQYF; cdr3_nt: TGTGCCAGCTCGCCCAACAGGGGCACCTCCTACGAGCAGTACTTC
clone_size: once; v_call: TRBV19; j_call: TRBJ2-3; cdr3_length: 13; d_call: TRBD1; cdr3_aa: CASSLQGADTQYF; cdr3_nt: TGTGCCAGTAGTTTGCAGGGGGCAGATACGCAGTATTTT
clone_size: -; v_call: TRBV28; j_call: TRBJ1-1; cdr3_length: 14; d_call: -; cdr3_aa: CATTRPGVNTEAFF; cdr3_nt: TGTGCCACGACTAGACCCGGGGTGAACACTGAAGCTTTCTTT
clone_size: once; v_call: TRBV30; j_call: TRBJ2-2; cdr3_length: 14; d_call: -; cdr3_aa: CAWRADTATGELFF; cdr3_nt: TGTGCCTGGAGGGCGGACACCGCCACCGGGGAGCTGTTTTTT
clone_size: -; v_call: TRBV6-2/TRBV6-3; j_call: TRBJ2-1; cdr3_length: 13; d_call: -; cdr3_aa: CASSQVGVGEQFF; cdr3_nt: TGTGCCAGCAGCCAAGTGGGGGTTGGCGAGCAGTTCTTC
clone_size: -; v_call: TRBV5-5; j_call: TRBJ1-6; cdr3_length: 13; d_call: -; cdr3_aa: CASSLFTGSPLHF; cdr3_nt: TGTGCCAGCAGCTTGTTTACGGGTTCACCCCTCCACTTT
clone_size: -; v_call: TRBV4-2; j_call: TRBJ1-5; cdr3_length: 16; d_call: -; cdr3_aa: CASSQDSSYSNQPQHF; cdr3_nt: TGTGCCAGCAGCCAAGATTCCAGCTATAGCAATCAGCCCCAGCATTTT
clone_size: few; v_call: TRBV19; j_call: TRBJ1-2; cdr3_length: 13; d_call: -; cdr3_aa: CASQRYRVDGYTF; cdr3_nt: TGTGCCAGTCAACGATACAGGGTAGACGGCTACACCTTC
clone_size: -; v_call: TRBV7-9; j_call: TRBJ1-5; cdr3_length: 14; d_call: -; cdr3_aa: CASSLAGGNQPQHF; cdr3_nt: TGTGCCAGCAGCTTAGCGGGGGGGAATCAGCCCCAGCATTTT